Listed here is a single T cell receptor (beta chain). The donors (healthy individuals) were bone marrow donors. The source of the sample is a study of cytomegalovirus exposure and HLA in healthy donors. The study ran its PCR with 60 Vbeta and 13 Jbeta primers. Libraries were prepared by immunoSEQ multiplex PCR; TCRdb keeps only in-frame clonotypes and omits some of them. In the table there are fewer than 150,000 clones, around 77% of which are singletons. CDR3 size: 15 residues. The ends were cut back, 3 bases at V and 0 bases at J, with 12 bases in the middle. Per the germline V gene, CDR1 is SGHNT and CDR2 is YYREEE (reference sequence).

The chain is built from TRBV5-4 and TRBJ1-1, with a weak D call TRBD1 (5 bases). The sequenced sample consisted of PBMCs. This TCR derives from a woman in her forties or fifties in good health and CMV-seronegative. CDR3 region: CASSYPTDMNTEAFF. DNA for the CDR3: TGTGCCAGCAGCTACCCGACGGACATGAACACTGAAGCTTTCTTT.